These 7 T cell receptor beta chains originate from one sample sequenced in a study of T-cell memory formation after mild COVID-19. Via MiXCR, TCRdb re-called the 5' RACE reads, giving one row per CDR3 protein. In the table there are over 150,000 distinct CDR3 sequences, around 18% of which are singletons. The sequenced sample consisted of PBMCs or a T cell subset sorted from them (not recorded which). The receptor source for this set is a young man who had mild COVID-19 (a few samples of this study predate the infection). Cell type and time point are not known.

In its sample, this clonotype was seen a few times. The CDR3 DNA follows: TGTGCCATCAGTGAGCAACGAAGGGTCGGGGAACGGGTGTATTTT. It codes for CAISEQRRVGERVYF. This sequence joins TRBV10-3 and TRBJ2-3, with D possibly being TRBD2 (5 bases). V shed 2 bases and J shed 14 bases, with 23 bases lying between them. This CDR3 is built from 15 residues. Germline lookup yields CDR1 ENHRY and CDR2 SYGVKD.

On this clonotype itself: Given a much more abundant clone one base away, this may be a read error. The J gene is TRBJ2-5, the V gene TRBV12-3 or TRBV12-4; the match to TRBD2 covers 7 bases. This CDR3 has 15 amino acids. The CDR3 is CASNRGGPGQETKYF. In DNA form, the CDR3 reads TGTGCCAGCAACCGCGGGGGTCCGGGCCAAGAGACCAAGTACTTC.

The CDR3 reads CASRGPGGEAFF. CDR3 bases: TGTGCCAGCAGGGGACCGGGGGGGGAAGCTTTCTTT. The chain joins TRBV6-1 to TRBJ1-1, with D maybe TRBD1 (5 bases). The CDR3 has 12 residues. Trimming removed 6 bases from V and 8 bases from J, with 13 bases in between. Per germline, CDR1 MNHNS and CDR2 SASEGT.

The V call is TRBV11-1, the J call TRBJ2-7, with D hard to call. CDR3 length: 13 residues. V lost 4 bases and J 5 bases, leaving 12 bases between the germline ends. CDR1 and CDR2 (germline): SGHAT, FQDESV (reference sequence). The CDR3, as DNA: TGTGCCAGCAGCTCCGGTGCGTCGGACGAGCAGTACGTC. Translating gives CASSSGASDEQYV.

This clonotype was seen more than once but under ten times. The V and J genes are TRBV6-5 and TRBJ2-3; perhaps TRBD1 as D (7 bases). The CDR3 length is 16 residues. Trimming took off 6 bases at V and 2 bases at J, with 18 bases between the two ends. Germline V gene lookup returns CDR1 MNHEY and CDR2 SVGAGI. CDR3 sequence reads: CASSPGAGGYTDTQYF. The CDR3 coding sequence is TGTGCCAGCAGCCCGGGGGCAGGGGGTTACACAGATACGCAGTATTTT.

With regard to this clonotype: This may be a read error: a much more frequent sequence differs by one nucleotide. CDR3 in amino acids: CASSLISQPQHF. The CDR3 bases are TGTGCCAGCAGCTTAATCAGCCAGCCCCAGCATTTT. The chain has TRBV7-2 and TRBJ1-5; D not certain. Trimming stripped 2 bases from V and 7 bases from J, with 6 bases between. Germline CDR1 and CDR2: SGHTA and FQGNSA. CDR3 size: 12 residues.

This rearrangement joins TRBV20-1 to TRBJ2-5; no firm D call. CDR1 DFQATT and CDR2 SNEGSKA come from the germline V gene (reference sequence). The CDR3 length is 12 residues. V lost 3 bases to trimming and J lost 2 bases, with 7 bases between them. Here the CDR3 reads CSASRYQETQYF. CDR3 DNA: TGCAGTGCTAGCCGGTATCAAGAGACCCAGTACTTC.